Shown below are 10 T cell receptor beta chains from a single sample sequenced in a study of blood T cells in healthy people across ages. Sample-barcoded 5' priming and a J-beta primer mix drove a second PCR of 7 to 11 cycles. TCRdb passed the 5' RACE reads through MiXCR, listing each CDR3 protein once. This sample has hundreds of thousands of distinct CDR3 sequences, with less than 60% found just once. Sequences were obtained from blood. The receptors shown here come from a man aged 80 or over in good health.

This clonotype was counted only a few times. This chain joins TRBV20-1 and TRBJ1-6, with D unclear. This CDR3 has 14 residues. The germline V gene has CDR1 DFQATT and CDR2 SNEGSKA (reference sequence). The V gene lost 0 bases and the J gene lost 12 bases, with 15 bases spanning the gap. The CDR3 region is CSARDGSLPGPLHF. The CDR3 region has the DNA TGCAGTGCTAGAGATGGCAGCCTTCCGGGACCCCTCCACTTT.

V and J are TRBV9 and TRBJ2-3; D possibly corresponds to TRBD2 (6 bases). There are 16 residues in the CDR3. V shed 4 bases and J shed 4 bases, with 19 bases lying between them. The V gene's germline CDR1 is SGDLS and CDR2 YYNGEE. The CDR3 is CASSSLGGTPPDTQYF. The CDR3, as DNA: TGTGCCAGCAGCTCCCTCGGCGGGACGCCCCCAGATACGCAGTATTTT.

This clonotype was seen a handful of times. The chain links TRBV29-1 to TRBJ2-7, with TRBD2 identical over 7 bases. The end of the DNA is better explained by TRBJ2-5, so the J call may be wrong. Germline loops: CDR1 SQVTM, CDR2 ANQGSEA. The CDR3 loop spans 13 amino acids. The CDR3 nucleotides read TGCAGCGCAGCCGCGGGGGTTAGGGGGACCCAGTACTTC. It encodes CSAAAGVRGTQYF.

This clonotype has only a few counts. The V and J genes are TRBV2 and TRBJ2-1; 8 nucleotides align to TRBD2. Germline CDR1 is SNHLY and CDR2 is FYNNEI. The CDR3 covers 15 residues. After removal of 8 bases from V and 5 bases from J, the junction contained 11 bases not matched to a gene. CDR3 nucleotide sequence: TGTGCCAGCGGTATGGGCGGGAGGCCTGACAATGAGCAGTTCTTC. As protein: CASGMGGRPDNEQFF.

In its sample, this clonotype was seen a few times. The rearrangement links TRBV20-1 to TRBJ2-7; 10 bases line up with TRBD2. Germline V gene sequence: CDR1 DFQATT, CDR2 SNEGSKA (reference sequence). V lost 0 bases to trimming and J lost 2 bases; unmatched junction nucleotides: 4. CDR3 length equals 15 residues. CDR3 in amino acids: CSARDSLAGAYEQYF. Here the CDR3 DNA reads TGCAGTGCTAGAGATAGCCTAGCGGGAGCCTACGAGCAGTACTTC.

In its sample, this clonotype was seen many times. The J gene is TRBJ2-1, the V gene TRBV12-3 or TRBV12-4, with 12 bases aligning to TRBD2. CDR3 size: 15 residues. With V trimmed by 5 bases and J by 12 bases, 11 bases remained unmatched. The CDR3 region is CASSPSGGAIRGQFF. The CDR3 DNA reads TGTGCCAGCAGTCCTAGCGGGGGGGCAATTAGAGGGCAGTTCTTC.

The chain joins TRBV20-1 to TRBJ2-1; 10 bases align to TRBD2. In germline, CDR1 is DFQATT, CDR2 SNEGSKA (reference sequence). This CDR3 is 14 amino acids long. With 4 bases clipped from V and 7 bases from J, the junction kept 7 bases outside the gene matches. CDR3 nucleotide sequence: TGCAGTGCTACTCGCCCTAGCGGGAGTAATGAGCAGTTCTTC. This translates into CSATRPSGSNEQFF.

This sequence joins TRBV5-1 and TRBJ2-5; 10 nucleotides align to TRBD1. This CDR3 region has 15 residues. CDR1 SGHRS and CDR2 YFSETQ come from the germline V gene. The V segment lost 4 bases and the J segment 2 bases; nucleotides outside the gene matches: 5. The chain's CDR3 is CASSTMGQGQETQYF. CDR3 DNA sequence: TGCGCCAGCAGCACCATGGGACAGGGGCAAGAGACCCAGTACTTC. The full variable domain, its missing parts supplied by reference TRBV5-1 and TRBJ2-5, is KAGVTQTPRYLIKTRGQQVTLSCSPISGHRSVSWYQQTPGQGLQFLFEYFSETQRNKGNFPGRFSGRQFSNSRSEMNVSTLELGDSALYLCASSTMGQGQETQYFGPGTRLLVL.

In this sample, this clonotype turned up a few times. The V gene is TRBV12-3 or TRBV12-4, the J gene TRBJ2-7; D is unresolved. V lost 6 bases to trimming and J lost 0 bases, with 9 bases between them. The CDR3 covers 13 residues. The CDR3 coding sequence is TGTGCCAGCAGCCGCATAAGCTCCTACGAGCAGTACTTC. It translates to CASSRISSYEQYF.

The rearrangement joins TRBV9 to TRBJ1-5, with D possibly being TRBD1 (5 bases). In germline, CDR1 is SGDLS, CDR2 YYNGEE. Deletions cut 0 bases from V and 4 bases from J, with 11 bases between. There are 15 residues in the CDR3. The chain's CDR3 is CASSVDGRDNQPQHF. The CDR3 nucleotides are TGTGCCAGCAGCGTAGATGGCAGGGATAATCAGCCCCAGCATTTT.